This is a list of T cell receptor beta chains from one sample in a study of beta chain features in type 1 diabetes. The table came from immunoSEQ multiplex PCR; TCRdb's copy has only in-frame clones and leaves some out. This table has about 400,000 clones, over 10% appearing once. The material sequenced was naive CD4+ T cells from blood. The receptors come from a man aged 18-30 years in good health. Both conserved end residues are part of each CDR3. A D gene is named only where the DNA matches it firmly. Not all rows give a size; the values are once, few, many and, for expanded clones, a class.

length,V,J,D,size,CDR3,DNA
17,TRBV5-1,TRBJ2-5,TRBD2,NA,CASSLEPGPGGQETQYF,TGCGCCAGCAGCTTGGAACCGGGGCCGGGGGGACAAGAGACCCAGTACTTC
18,TRBV7-6,TRBJ1-6,NA,NA,CASSLAQLRGIHNSPLHF,TGTGCCAGCAGCTTAGCTCAGCTACGAGGGATCCATAATTCACCCCTCCACTTT
15,TRBV18,TRBJ2-1,NA,few,CASSPNTGRPNEQFF,TGTGCCAGCTCACCAAACACAGGGAGACCCAATGAGCAGTTCTTC
16,TRBV6-5,TRBJ2-7,NA,few,CASSYDPGTRVYEQYF,TGTGCCAGCAGTTACGACCCCGGGACAAGGGTTTACGAGCAGTACTTC
15,TRBV5-1,TRBJ1-1,NA,few,CASSLEAGMNTEAFF,TGCGCCAGCAGCTTGGAGGCAGGTATGAACACTGAAGCTTTCTTT
17,TRBV7-8,TRBJ2-5,NA,few,CASSHIRLPLPVRTQYF,TGTGCCAGCAGCCATATTAGACTTCCGCTTCCGGTGAGGACCCAGTACTTC
15,TRBV4-3,TRBJ2-2,NA,few,CASSQDSPNTGELFF,TGCGCCAGCAGCCAAGACAGTCCGAACACCGGGGAGCTGTTTTTT
14,TRBV2,TRBJ1-2,TRBD1,few,CASSSRTGFYGYTF,TGTGCCAGCAGTTCCCGGACAGGGTTCTATGGCTACACCTTC
16,TRBV4-1,TRBJ1-5,NA,NA,CASSQTTSREIRPQHF,TGCGCCAGCAGCCAAACTACAAGTCGGGAGATTCGGCCCCAGCATTTT
15,TRBV27,TRBJ2-7,NA,NA,CASSFGGTRPYEQYF,TGTGCCAGCAGTTTTGGTGGGACACGACCCTACGAGCAGTACTTC
13,TRBV5-6,TRBJ1-1,NA,few,CASSPSSGHQAFF,TGTGCCAGCAGCCCCAGCTCAGGACACCAAGCTTTCTTT
15,TRBV27,TRBJ1-1,NA,few,CASNLLGRGNTEAFF,TGTGCCAGCAACTTACTCGGCAGGGGGAACACTGAAGCTTTCTTT
15,TRBV7-2,TRBJ1-4,NA,NA,CASSSSGGFIEKLFF,TGTGCCAGCAGCTCCTCGGGGGGGTTTATTGAAAAACTGTTTTTT
15,TRBV5-6,TRBJ2-1,TRBD2,NA,CASSRWELADNEQFF,TGTGCCAGCAGCCGCTGGGAACTAGCGGACAATGAGCAGTTCTTC
16,TRBV7-9,TRBJ2-4,TRBD2,NA,CASSYRTRNGKNIQYF,TGTGCCAGCAGCTACCGGACTAGAAATGGCAAAAACATTCAGTACTTC
14,TRBV4-2,TRBJ1-2,TRBD1,NA,CASSRGTDNYGYTF,TGTGCCAGCAGCCGCGGGACAGACAACTATGGCTACACCTTC
15,TRBV7-2,TRBJ2-7,TRBD2,few,CASSLEGLAAYEQYF,TGTGCCAGCAGCTTAGAGGGACTAGCGGCCTACGAGCAGTACTTC
15,TRBV30,TRBJ1-1,NA,NA,CAWSRPDSMNTEAFF,TGTGCCTGGAGTCGACCGGACAGTATGAACACTGAAGCTTTCTTT
14,TRBV5-1,TRBJ1-1,NA,NA,CASSLGPLNTEAFF,TGCGCCAGCAGCTTGGGGCCGTTGAACACTGAAGCTTTCTTT
15,TRBV27,TRBJ2-1,TRBD2,NA,CASSPRWGGGNEQFF,TGTGCCAGCAGCCCCCGGTGGGGCGGGGGGAACGAGCAGTTCTTC
12,TRBV7-2,TRBJ1-2,NA,NA,CASSKQGYGYTF,TGTGCCAGCAGCAAACAGGGCTATGGCTACACCTTC